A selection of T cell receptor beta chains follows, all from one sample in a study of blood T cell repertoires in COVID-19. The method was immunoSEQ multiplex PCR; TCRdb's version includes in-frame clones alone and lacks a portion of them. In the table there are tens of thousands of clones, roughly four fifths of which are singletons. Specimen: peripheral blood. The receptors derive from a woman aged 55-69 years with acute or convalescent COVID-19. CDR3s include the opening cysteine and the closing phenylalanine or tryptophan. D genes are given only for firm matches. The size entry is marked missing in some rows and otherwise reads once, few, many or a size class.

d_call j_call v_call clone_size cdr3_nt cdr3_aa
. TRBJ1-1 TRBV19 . TGTGCCAGTAGTCTGGGAGGGCCTTTTGGAGCTTTCTTT CASSLGGPFGAFF
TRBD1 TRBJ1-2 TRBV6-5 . TGTGCCAGCAGTTATGTAGAGGGGGCGCGGTATGGCTACACCTTC CASSYVEGARYGYTF
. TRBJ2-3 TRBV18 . TGTGCCAGCTCACTGGTAGCGGCGGGAAGCACAGATACGCAGTATTTT CASSLVAAGSTDTQYF
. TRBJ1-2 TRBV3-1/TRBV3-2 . TGTGCCAGCAGCCTCCGGGACTATGGCTACACCTTC CASSLRDYGYTF
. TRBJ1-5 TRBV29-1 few TGCAGCGTTGCTTTAGGGGTAAATCAGCCCCAGCATTTT CSVALGVNQPQHF
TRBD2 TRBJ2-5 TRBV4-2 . TGTGCCAGCAGCCGCGGGACTAGCGGCCACCAAGAGACCCAGTACTTC CASSRGTSGHQETQYF
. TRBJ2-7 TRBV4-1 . TGCGCCAGCAGCCGCGATCCCTCCGCCGGGACTGCCTCCTACGAGCAGTACTTC CASSRDPSAGTASYEQYF
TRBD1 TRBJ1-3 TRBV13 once TGTGCCAGCAGCTTCTCACCGGGACAGGGGACCCTTCCTGGAAACACCATATATTTT CASSFSPGQGTLPGNTIYF
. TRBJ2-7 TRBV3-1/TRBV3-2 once TGTGCCAGCAGCCAAGATCCTGGGACAGAGCAGTACTTC CASSQDPGTEQYF
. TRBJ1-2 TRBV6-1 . TGTGCCAGCAGTGAAGTAGTGTGGAACTATGGCTACACCTTC CASSEVVWNYGYTF
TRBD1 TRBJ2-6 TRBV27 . TGTGCCAGCAGTTTGATGGGACAGGGGGCAGCTGGGGCCAACGTCCTGACTTTC CASSLMGQGAAGANVLTF
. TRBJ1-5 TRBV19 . TGTGCCAGTAGTAACCTTATCAGTCGGGAAGGAAGCAGAAATCAGCCCCAGCATTTT CASSNLISREGSRNQPQHF
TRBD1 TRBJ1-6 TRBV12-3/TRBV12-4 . TGTGCCAGCTCGACAGGGGGGTTTACCGCCCTCCACTTT CASSTGGFTALHF
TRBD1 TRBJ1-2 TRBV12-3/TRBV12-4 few TGTGCCAGCAGCTCCGGGACAGGGGGCTACACCTTC CASSSGTGGYTF
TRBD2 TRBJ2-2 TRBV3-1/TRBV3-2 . TGTGCCAGCAGCCAACTAGGGACTAGCGGGAGATTCACCGGGGAGCTGTTTTTT CASSQLGTSGRFTGELFF
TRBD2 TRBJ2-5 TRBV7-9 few TGTGCCAGCAGCACTCGACAGGGGGGACTAGCGGGGTTAAAAGAGACCCAGTACTTC CASSTRQGGLAGLKETQYF
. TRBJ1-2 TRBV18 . TGTGCCAGCTCAGAAACACCGGTACAGGGAAACTATGGCTACACCTTC CASSETPVQGNYGYTF
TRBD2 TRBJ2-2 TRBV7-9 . TGTGCCAGCAGCCCTACAGGACTAGCGGGAAGCACCGGGGAGCTGTTTTTT CASSPTGLAGSTGELFF
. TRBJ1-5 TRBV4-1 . TGCGCCAGCAGCCAAGATCAATTCGAGGTTCAGCCCCAGCATTTT CASSQDQFEVQPQHF
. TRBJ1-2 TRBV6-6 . TGTGCCAGCAGAACCCCCACAAATGATGGCTACACCTTC CASRTPTNDGYTF
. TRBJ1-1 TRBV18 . TGTGCCAGCTCACCCTATTCAGACAGTTCAAACACTGAAGCCTTCTTT CASSPYSDSSNTEAFF
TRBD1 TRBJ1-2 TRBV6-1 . TGTGCCAGCAGTGTCTCCGGGACAGGGCTCGCTGGGTATGGCTACACCTTC CASSVSGTGLAGYGYTF
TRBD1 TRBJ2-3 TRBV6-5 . TGTGCCAGCGGACAGGCATTCTCGTCAGATACGCAGTATTTT CASGQAFSSDTQYF
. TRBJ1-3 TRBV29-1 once TGCAGCGTTTGGACTGCAGGAAACACCATATATTTT CSVWTAGNTIYF
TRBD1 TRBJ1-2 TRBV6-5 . TGTGCCAGCAGTTCCCAACAGGGGGCTAACTATGGCTACACCTTC CASSSQQGANYGYTF
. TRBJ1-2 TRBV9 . TGTGCCAGCAGCGTAGCTGGAGGGAGGGCGTATGGCTACACCTTC CASSVAGGRAYGYTF
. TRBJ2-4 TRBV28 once TGTGCCAGCAGTTTGACTGCCGTAGCCAAAAACATTCAGTACTTC CASSLTAVAKNIQYF
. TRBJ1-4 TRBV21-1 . TGTGCCAGCACGCCAAAAAATGGGCCTAATGAAAAACTGTTTTTT CASTPKNGPNEKLFF
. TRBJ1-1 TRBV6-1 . TGTGCCAGCAGTGAAATCGGGTTACCGAAGAACACTGAAGCTTTCTTT CASSEIGLPKNTEAFF
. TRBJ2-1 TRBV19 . TGTGCCAGTTGGGACAAGGGGCTCAACAATGAGCAGTTCTTC CASWDKGLNNEQFF
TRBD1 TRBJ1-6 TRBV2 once TGTGCCAGCAGCTCCCCGGGACAGGGGGTGGCACCCCTCCACTTT CASSSPGQGVAPLHF
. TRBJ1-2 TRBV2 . TGTGCCAGCGTAGCGATACTTAACTATGGCTACACCTTC CASVAILNYGYTF
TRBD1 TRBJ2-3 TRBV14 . TGTGCCAGCAGCCAATGGACAGGGGTTCGGGATACGCAGTATTTT CASSQWTGVRDTQYF
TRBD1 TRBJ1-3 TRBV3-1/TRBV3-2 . TGTGCCAGCAGCCCGCGACCGGGACAGGAACTCCTTTCTGGAAACACCATATATTTT CASSPRPGQELLSGNTIYF
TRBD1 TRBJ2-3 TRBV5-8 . TGTGCCAGCAGCTTGGGTACAGGGGGATTCACAGATACGCAGTATTTT CASSLGTGGFTDTQYF
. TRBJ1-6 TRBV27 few TGTGCCAGCAGGAGTTGGGTCCCCCGGACACTCCGTCCCTCCTATAATTCACCCCTCCACTTT CASRSWVPRTLRPSYNSPLHF
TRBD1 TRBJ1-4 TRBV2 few TGTGCCAGCAGTGAAGGCGGGACAGGAAATGAAAAACTGTTTTTT CASSEGGTGNEKLFF
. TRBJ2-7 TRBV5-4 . TGTGCCACTTCTAATTGGGGCGACGAGCAGTACTTC CATSNWGDEQYF
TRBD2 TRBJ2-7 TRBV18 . TGTGCCAGCTCAAAGAGGACTAGCGGGAGTTACGAGCAGTACTTC CASSKRTSGSYEQYF